This T cell receptor (beta chain) was profiled in a study of T cells in Graves' hyperthyroidism and ophthalmopathy. Looking at the study overall: Blood was drawn when the patient was first diagnosed and still untreated.

Amplification of TCR beta CDR3 regions used RNA as the template. When the TCR CDR3 underwent first-round RT-PCR, the HTBI primer set was used. TCRdb reanalysed the multiplex PCR reads using MiXCR and keeps one entry per CDR3 protein. The data contain under 700,000 distinct CDR3 sequences, over 15% of them singletons. V lost 2 bases to trimming and J lost 7 bases, with 15 bases between them. Per germline, CDR1 PRHDT and CDR2 FYEKMQ (reference sequence). This CDR3 is 14 amino acids long. In its sample, this clonotype was seen a few times. The diagnostic basis comprised clinical symptoms, serum thyroxine and TRAb, thyroid ultrasound and orbital computed tomography.

Sequencing was performed on blood. The origin of this receptor is a woman aged 18-30 years with Graves' hyperthyroidism. J is TRBJ2-7 and V is TRBV13; possibly TRBD1 for D (6 bases). CDR3 protein: CASSLRLQGREQYF. CDR3 sequence (DNA): TGTGCCAGCAGCTTACGGCTACAGGGAAGGGAGCAGTACTTC.